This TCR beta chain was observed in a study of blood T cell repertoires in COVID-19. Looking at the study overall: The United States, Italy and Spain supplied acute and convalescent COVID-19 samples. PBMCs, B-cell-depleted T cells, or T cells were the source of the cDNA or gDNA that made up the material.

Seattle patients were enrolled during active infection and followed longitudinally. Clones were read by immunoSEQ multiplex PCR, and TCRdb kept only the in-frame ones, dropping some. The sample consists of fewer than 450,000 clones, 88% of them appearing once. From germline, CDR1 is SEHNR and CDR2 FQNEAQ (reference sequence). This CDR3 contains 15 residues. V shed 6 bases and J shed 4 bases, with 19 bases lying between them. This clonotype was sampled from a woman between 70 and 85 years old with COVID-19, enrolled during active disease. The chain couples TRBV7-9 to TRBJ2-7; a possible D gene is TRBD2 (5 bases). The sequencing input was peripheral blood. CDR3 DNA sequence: TGTGCCAGCAGACCCCGAGGGCCATTCGAATACGAGCAGTACTTC. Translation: CASRPRGPFEYEQYF. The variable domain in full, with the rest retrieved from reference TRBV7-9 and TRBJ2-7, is DTGVSQNPRHKITKRGQNVTFRCDPISEHNRLYWYRQTLGQGPEFLTYFQNEAQLEKSRLLSDRFSAERPKGSFSTLEIQRTEQGDSAMYLCASRPRGPFEYEQYFGPGTRLTVT.